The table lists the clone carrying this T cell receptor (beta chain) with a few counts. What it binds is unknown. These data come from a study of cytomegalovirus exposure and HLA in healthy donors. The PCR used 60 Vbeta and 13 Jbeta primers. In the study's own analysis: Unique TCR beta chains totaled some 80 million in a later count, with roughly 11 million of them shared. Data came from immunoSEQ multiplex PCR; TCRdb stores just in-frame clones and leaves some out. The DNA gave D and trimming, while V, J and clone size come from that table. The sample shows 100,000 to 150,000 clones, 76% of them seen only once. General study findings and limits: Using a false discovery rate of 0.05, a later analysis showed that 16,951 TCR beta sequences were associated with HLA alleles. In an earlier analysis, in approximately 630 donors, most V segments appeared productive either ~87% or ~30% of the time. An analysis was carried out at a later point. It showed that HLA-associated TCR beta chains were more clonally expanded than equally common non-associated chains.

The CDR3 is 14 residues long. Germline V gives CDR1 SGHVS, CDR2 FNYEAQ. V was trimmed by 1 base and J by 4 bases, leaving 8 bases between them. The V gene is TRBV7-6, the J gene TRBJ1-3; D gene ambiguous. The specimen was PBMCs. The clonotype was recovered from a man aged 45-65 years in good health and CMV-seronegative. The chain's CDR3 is CASSLVREGNTIYF. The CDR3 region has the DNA TGTGCCAGCAGCTTAGTTCGGGAGGGAAACACCATATATTTT.